These 27 T cell receptor beta chains came from one sample sequenced in a study of T cell repertoires in cytomegalovirus infection. These receptors have no identified antigens. TCRdb re-called the reads through MiXCR, storing one row per CDR3 protein. This table holds 100,000 to 150,000 distinct CDR3 sequences, around 25% found once. The source material was PBMCs, sequenced either directly or after in vitro stimulation (not recorded which). All receptors derive from a human donor in good health (CMV status not recorded). Some clones in this sample may be carry-over from other donors' samples.

This clonotype has ten or more counts. The chain couples TRBV19 to TRBJ1-1; D unclear. The V end was cut by 6 bases, the J end by 4 bases, with 9 bases between. CDR1 is LNHDA and CDR2 is SQIVND in the germline V gene (reference sequence). This CDR3 is 12 amino acids long. This chain's CDR3 is CASSTPGTEAFF. The CDR3 bases are TGTGCCAGTAGCACACCGGGCACTGAAGCTTTCTTT.

This clonotype was seen many times. This rearrangement joins TRBV6-5 to TRBJ2-1; 7 nucleotides match TRBD2. This CDR3 is built from 17 residues. Germline CDR1 and CDR2: MNHEY and SVGAGI. V lost 0 bases and J lost 5; bases outside the gene matches: 10. This CDR3 reads CASSYSSGPSGNNEQFF. The CDR3 DNA sequence: TGTGCCAGCAGTTACTCGAGTGGCCCTAGCGGCAACAATGAGCAGTTCTTC.

This clonotype appeared a few times. The junction does not match germline at one end; this may be a read error. The V and J genes are TRBV4-1 and TRBJ2-5, with a tentative D call TRBD2 (5 bases). This CDR3 has 14 amino acids. The germline V gene encodes CDR1 MGHRA and CDR2 YSYEKL. This CDR3 reads CASSQDGVQETQYF. In DNA form, the CDR3 reads TGTGCCAGCAGCCAAGACGGGGTCCAAGAGACCCAGTACTTC.

The V gene is TRBV7-2, the J gene TRBJ1-1, with D hard to call. The germline V gene encodes CDR1 SGHTA and CDR2 FQGNSA. This CDR3 has 15 residues. Trimming shortened V by 5 bases and J by 4 bases, and 17 bases separated the two germline ends. Written as DNA, the CDR3 is TGTGCCAGCAGCCTATTTTCATCTGGGTCCACTGAAGCTTTCTTT. Protein sequence: CASSLFSSGSTEAFF.

The chain is built from TRBV7-9 and TRBJ2-5; 7 positions match TRBD1. V shed 5 bases and J 2 bases; nucleotides not matched to a gene: 2. This CDR3 contains 13 residues. Germline values: CDR1 SEHNR, CDR2 FQNEAQ (reference sequence). This CDR3 reads CASSGTEQETQYF. DNA of the CDR3: TGTGCCAGCAGCGGGACAGAGCAAGAGACCCAGTACTTC.

The V gene is TRBV5-1, the J gene TRBJ1-6, with 8 bases lining up with TRBD1. The CDR3 is 13 amino acids. Germline V gene sequence: CDR1 SGHRS, CDR2 YFSETQ. V was pared by 5 bases and J by 10 bases, with 5 bases of the junction left unmatched. This CDR3 is CASSDRGGSPLHF. CDR3 coding DNA: TGCGCCAGCAGTGACAGGGGAGGGTCACCCCTCCACTTT. The variable domain in full, completed from reference TRBV5-1 and TRBJ1-6, reads KAGVTQTPRYLIKTRGQQVTLSCSPISGHRSVSWYQQTPGQGLQFLFEYFSETQRNKGNFPGRFSGRQFSNSRSEMNVSTLELGDSALYLCASSDRGGSPLHFGNGTRLTVT.

The V and J genes are TRBV5-4 and TRBJ2-5; the D gene is possibly TRBD2 (6 bases). Between the trimmed V and J ends, which lost 6 bases and 5 bases, there was a span of 26 bases. This CDR3 contains 17 residues. Germline lookup yields CDR1 SGHNT and CDR2 YYREEE (reference sequence). The CDR3 loop is CASNPAGRIGAEETQYF. The CDR3 region has the DNA TGTGCCAGCAATCCAGCTGGGAGGATAGGCGCCGAGGAGACCCAGTACTTC.

This clonotype was counted at least ten times. The rearrangement links TRBV7-2 to TRBJ2-5; TRBD2 agrees at 11 bases. Germline V gene sequence: CDR1 SGHTA, CDR2 FQGNSA. This CDR3 has 16 amino acids. V dropped 3 bases and J dropped 4; count of bases not matched to a gene: 7. The DNA of the CDR3 is TGTGCCAGCAGCTTTTTAGCGGGAGGGCCTTTAGAGACCCAGTACTTC. It is translated as CASSFLAGGPLETQYF.

In its sample, this clonotype was seen many times. This chain links TRBV7-2 with TRBJ1-2, with D hard to call. V dropped 2 bases and J dropped 4 bases, with 17 bases sitting between them. Per germline, CDR1 SGHTA and CDR2 FQGNSA. CDR3 length: 16 residues. CDR3 protein: CASSLNEGSGGYGYTF. As DNA, the CDR3 is TGTGCCAGCAGCTTAAATGAGGGCTCCGGTGGCTATGGCTACACCTTC.

This clonotype was detected a few times. The chain recombines TRBV7-8 with TRBJ2-1; the match to TRBD2 covers 7 bases. CDR1 SGHVS and CDR2 FQNEAQ come from the germline V gene. The V gene end was trimmed by 2 bases and the J gene end by 0 bases; junction bases not matched to a gene: 10. The CDR3 is made up of 18 amino acids. The CDR3 protein is CASSLPSGIFSSYNEQFF. The CDR3 bases are TGTGCCAGCAGCTTACCCAGCGGGATCTTTAGCTCCTACAATGAGCAGTTCTTC. Full variable domain (missing parts from reference TRBV7-8 and TRBJ2-1): GAGVSQSPRYKVAKRGQDVALRCDPISGHVSLFWYQQALGQGPEFLTYFQNEAQLDKSGLPSDRFFAERPEGSVSTLKIQRTQQEDSAVYLCASSLPSGIFSSYNEQFFGPGTRLTVL.

This clonotype came up a few times. The chain recombines TRBV7-9 with TRBJ1-2, with 7 bases aligning to TRBD1. With V trimmed by 6 bases and J by 4 bases, 14 bases remained unmatched. This CDR3 contains 16 residues. CDR1 is SEHNR, CDR2 FQNEAQ, per germline (reference sequence). DNA for the CDR3: TGTGCCAGCAGGGGGGGGCCACAGGGGATGGGCTATGGCTACACCTTC. It translates to CASRGGPQGMGYGYTF.

The chain uses TRBV11-3 and TRBJ2-5, with TRBD2 identical over 11 bases. This CDR3 comprises 17 residues. Germline CDR1 reads SGHNT; CDR2 reads YENEEA. Trimming took 3 bases from V and 5 from J; bases not matched to a gene: 11. DNA for the CDR3: TGTGCCAGCAGCTTCACGGCTAGCGGGAGGTGGTCGGAGACCCAGTACTTC. Translated, it gives CASSFTASGRWSETQYF.

Remarks on this clonotype: Relative to the germline gene, one junction end is altered; a read error may explain this. The V call is TRBV9, the J call TRBJ1-1; D uncertain. The germline V gene encodes CDR1 SGDLS and CDR2 YYNGEE. The CDR3 length is 15 residues. CDR3 loop: CATSVGLSLNTEAFF. In DNA form, the CDR3 reads TGTGCCACCAGCGTGGGATTGAGTTTGAACACTGAAGCTTTCTTT.

J is TRBJ2-1 and V is TRBV6-6; 13 bases map to TRBD2. CDR1 is MNHNY, CDR2 SVGAGI, per germline (reference sequence). With 6 bases clipped from V and 9 bases from J, the junction kept 5 bases outside the gene matches. The length of the CDR3 is 14 residues. The CDR3 DNA sequence: TGTGCCAGCAGCGGGGGACTAGCGGGACTTGAGCAGTTCTTC. Translation gives CASSGGLAGLEQFF.

V and J are TRBV7-6 and TRBJ2-2; no clear D gene. Germline CDR1 reads SGHVS; CDR2 reads FNYEAQ. The germline V and J ends were trimmed by 5 bases and 10 bases, with 5 bases remaining between them. The CDR3 has 10 residues. For the CDR3, the DNA is TGTGCCAGCAGCCCAACGGAGCTGTTTTTT. Translated: CASSPTELFF.

This clonotype qualifies as large. The chain carries TRBV19 and TRBJ2-2; no definite D call. V was shortened by 5 bases and J by 7 bases, with 11 bases between the two germline ends. CDR1 and CDR2 (germline): LNHDA, SQIVND (reference sequence). CDR3 length: 13 residues. CDR3 nucleotides: TGTGCCAGTAGTCCCCACTGGGGCGGGGAGCTGTTTTTT. Encoded protein: CASSPHWGGELFF.

In this sample, this clonotype turned up once. The V and J genes are TRBV9 and TRBJ2-2, with a tentative D call TRBD1 (5 bases). Germline loops: CDR1 SGDLS, CDR2 YYNGEE. Between the trimmed V and J ends, which lost 3 bases and 6 bases, there was a span of 6 bases. The CDR3 is made up of 12 amino acids. In DNA form, the CDR3 reads TGTGCCAGCAGCGGGACATCCGGGGAGCTGTTTTTT. Encoded protein: CASSGTSGELFF.

This clonotype came up many times. The rearrangement uses TRBV7-2 and TRBJ2-1; D is tentatively TRBD1 or TRBD2 (5 bases each). Germline V gives CDR1 SGHTA, CDR2 FQGNSA. Trimming stripped 1 base from V and 3 bases from J, with 10 bases between. The CDR3 length is 15 residues. CDR3 residues: CASSLDGANYNEQFF. In DNA form, the CDR3 reads TGTGCCAGCAGCTTAGACGGGGCAAACTACAATGAGCAGTTCTTC.

The chain combines TRBV6-6 with TRBJ2-5; TRBD1 matches 9 bases. CDR1 is MNHNY and CDR2 is SVGAGI in the germline V gene (reference sequence). This CDR3 comprises 17 residues. V trimming: 2 bases; J trimming: 7 bases; junction bases outside the gene matches: 14. The CDR3: CASSYRPGQGFWGTQYF. The CDR3 nucleotides are TGTGCCAGCAGTTACAGACCGGGACAGGGCTTTTGGGGGACCCAGTACTTC.

This clonotype came up a few times. The V gene is TRBV19, the J gene TRBJ2-2; D not resolved. The V end lost 0 bases, the J end lost 0 bases, and 8 bases lay between the germline ends. CDR3 length: 16 residues. From germline, CDR1 is LNHDA and CDR2 SQIVND (reference sequence). The CDR3 spells CASSIERSANTGELFF. DNA of the CDR3: TGTGCCAGTAGTATAGAAAGATCCGCGAACACCGGGGAGCTGTTTTTT.

This clonotype was recorded at least ten times. This chain links TRBV7-2 with TRBJ2-5, with TRBD1 identical over 8 bases. V lost 0 bases to trimming and J lost 4 bases; unmatched junction nucleotides: 7. Germline V gene sequence: CDR1 SGHTA, CDR2 FQGNSA. The CDR3 spans 16 residues. CDR3 nucleotide sequence: TGTGCCAGCAGCTTAGCGGGCGGACAGGGAAGAGAGACCCAGTACTTC. Protein sequence: CASSLAGGQGRETQYF.

Ten or more counts support this clonotype. The chain recombines TRBV7-2 with TRBJ1-1; possible D gene TRBD1, 5 bases. The CDR3 extends over 14 amino acids. CDR1 and CDR2 from the germline V gene are SGHTA and FQGNSA. Trimming stripped 4 bases from V and 2 bases from J, with 11 bases between. DNA of the CDR3: TGTGCCAGCAGCTCGTGGGGACTTAACACTGAAGCTTTCTTT. Protein sequence: CASSSWGLNTEAFF.

This clonotype was counted a few times. The rearrangement uses TRBV7-2 and TRBJ2-3; a possible D gene is TRBD1 (6 bases). The CDR3 is made up of 12 amino acids. The germline V and J ends were trimmed by 7 bases and 5 bases, with 10 bases remaining between them. Germline CDR1 and CDR2: SGHTA and FQGNSA. The CDR3, as DNA: TGTGCCAGCACCCAGGGGCAAGATACGCAGTATTTT. Translating it yields CASTQGQDTQYF.

This clonotype appeared many times. The chain employs TRBV18 and TRBJ1-2; possible D gene TRBD1, 6 bases. The CDR3 runs 16 residues. The germline gives CDR1 KGHSH, CDR2 LQKENI. Between the trimmed V and J ends, which lost 3 bases and 0 bases, there was a span of 14 bases. CDR3 region: CASSPGTPLANYGYTF. The CDR3 DNA is TGTGCCAGCTCACCCGGGACACCTCTTGCTAACTATGGCTACACCTTC.

Details on this clonotype: The CDR3 end shows no conserved phenylalanine or tryptophan, and so a read error is likely. The chain recombines TRBV19 with TRBJ2-2, with D hard to call. The germline V gene encodes CDR1 LNHDA and CDR2 SQIVND (reference sequence). CDR3 length: 14 amino acids. Trimming removed 4 bases at V and 3 bases at J, with 9 bases between. The CDR3 DNA reads TGTGCCAGTAGTACCCGAGGCTACACCGGGGAGCTGTTTTGT. Protein product: CASSTRGYTGELFC.

The CDR3 nucleotides are TGTGCCAGCTCACAAACGGGGAAGAGGAACACTGAAGCTTTCTTT. Translating it yields CASSQTGKRNTEAFF. The V gene is TRBV18, the J gene TRBJ1-1; D is unclear. Germline V gene data show CDR1 as KGHSH and CDR2 as LQKENI. The CDR3 is 15 amino acids. V lost 4 bases to trimming and J lost 1 base, with 13 bases between them.

This clonotype was detected many times. The chain employs TRBV7-2 and TRBJ2-1, with D unresolved. The germline gives CDR1 SGHTA, CDR2 FQGNSA. With 5 bases removed from V and 6 bases from J, the gap between germline ends came to 5 bases. This CDR3 is 11 amino acids long. The chain's CDR3 is CASSRLNEQFF. In DNA form, the CDR3 reads TGTGCCAGCAGCCGTCTCAATGAGCAGTTCTTC.